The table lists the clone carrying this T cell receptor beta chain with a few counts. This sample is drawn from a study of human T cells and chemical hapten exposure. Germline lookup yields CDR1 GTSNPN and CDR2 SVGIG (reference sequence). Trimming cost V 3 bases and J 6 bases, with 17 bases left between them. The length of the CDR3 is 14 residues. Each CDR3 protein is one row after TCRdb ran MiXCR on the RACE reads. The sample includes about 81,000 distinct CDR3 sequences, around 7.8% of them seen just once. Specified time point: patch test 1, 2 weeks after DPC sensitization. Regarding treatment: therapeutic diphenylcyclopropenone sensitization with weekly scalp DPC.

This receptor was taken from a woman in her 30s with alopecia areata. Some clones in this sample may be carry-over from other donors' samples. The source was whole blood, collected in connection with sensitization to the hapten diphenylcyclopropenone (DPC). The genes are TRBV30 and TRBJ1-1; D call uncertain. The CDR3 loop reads CAWSDQRRTPEAFF. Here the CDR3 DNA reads TGTGCCTGGAGCGATCAGCGGAGAACTCCTGAAGCTTTCTTT.